These 10 T cell receptor beta chains were sequenced from one sample in a study of blood T cell repertoires in COVID-19. Libraries were prepared by immunoSEQ multiplex PCR; TCRdb keeps only in-frame clonotypes and omits some of them. The data contain approximately 200,000 clones, 81% of them singletons. What was sequenced was peripheral blood. The origin of the receptors is a woman older than 75 with COVID-19, enrolled during active disease.

The rearrangement joins TRBV10-3 to TRBJ2-7; 7 bases are a match to TRBD2. Trimming cost V 11 bases and J 3 bases; bases outside gene matches: 13. This CDR3 has 14 residues. Germline lookup yields CDR1 ENHRY and CDR2 SYGVKD. The CDR3 DNA follows: TGTGCCGTCAAACCTGGGGAGGGAGGCTACGAGCAGTACTTC. Translating it yields CAVKPGEGGYEQYF.

The chain carries TRBV2 and TRBJ1-4, with D hard to call. V was cut by 3 bases and J by 8 bases, with 16 bases left in between. Germline V gene lookup returns CDR1 SNHLY and CDR2 FYNNEI. This CDR3 spans 15 amino acids. CDR3 sequence: CASSDLGLEGEKLFF. As DNA, the CDR3 is TGTGCCAGCAGTGACTTGGGCTTGGAGGGAGAAAAACTGTTTTTT.

V and J are TRBV6-5 and TRBJ1-6; D might be TRBD1 (6 bases). The CDR3 runs 15 residues. Per the germline V gene, CDR1 is MNHEY and CDR2 is SVGAGI. V was trimmed by 5 bases and J by 11 bases, leaving 19 bases between them. The CDR3 coding sequence is TGTGCCAGCAGTCAACAAGGACAGCTCCTTACACCCCTCCACTTT. Its protein is CASSQQGQLLTPLHF.

The V gene is TRBV9, the J gene TRBJ2-5; 9 positions match TRBD1. V lost 4 bases to trimming and J lost 9 bases; unmatched junction nucleotides: 7. Germline V gives CDR1 SGDLS, CDR2 YYNGEE. The CDR3 is made up of 13 amino acids. CDR3 bases: TGTGCCAGCAGCCCGGTGGGACAGGGCTCCCAGTACTTC. Its protein product is CASSPVGQGSQYF.

The chain is built from TRBV5-4 and TRBJ2-6; no clear D. The CDR3 is 17 residues long. Germline V lookup: CDR1 SGHNT, CDR2 YYREEE (reference sequence). V lost 0 bases and J lost 0, with 10 bases in between. For the CDR3, the DNA is TGTGCCAGCAGCTTGGGATTGGAGAACTCTGGGGCCAACGTCCTGACTTTC. This encodes CASSLGLENSGANVLTF.

J is TRBJ2-7 and V is TRBV10-3; the match to TRBD2 covers 8 bases. From germline, CDR1 is ENHRY and CDR2 SYGVKD. J was trimmed by 9 bases and V by 4 bases; bases with no gene match: 2. The CDR3 runs 11 residues. The CDR3 DNA is TGTGCCATCAGTGGTCGGGAGGGGCAGTACTTC. Amino acid sequence: CAISGREGQYF.

This sequence joins TRBV6-5 and TRBJ1-6; D is perhaps TRBD1 (5 bases). V lost 8 bases and J 8 bases, leaving 10 bases between the germline ends. Looked up from germline, CDR1 is MNHEY and CDR2 is SVGAGI. The CDR3 is 12 residues long. CDR3 residues: CASRTGDSPLHF. The CDR3 nucleotides are TGTGCCAGCCGGACGGGGGATTCACCCCTCCACTTT.

This clone was found many times. The chain carries TRBV4-1 and TRBJ2-2, with D uncertain. V lost 2 bases and J lost 5, with 6 bases in between. Germline lookup yields CDR1 MGHRA and CDR2 YSYEKL. The CDR3 length is 13 residues. CDR3 loop: CASSQTVTGELFF. CDR3 nucleotide sequence: TGCGCCAGCAGCCAAACAGTGACCGGGGAGCTGTTTTTT.

This chain uses TRBV7-6 with TRBJ1-6; 7 nucleotides line up with TRBD1. Per the germline V gene, CDR1 is SGHVS and CDR2 is FNYEAQ. This CDR3 has 15 residues. The V segment lost 5 bases and the J segment 6 bases; nucleotides outside the gene matches: 7. CDR3 nucleotide sequence: TGTGCCAGCAGCCCAACAGGGGTAACTAATTCACCCCTCCACTTT. Translating gives CASSPTGVTNSPLHF.

The V call is TRBV7-9, the J call TRBJ2-1, with 14 bases matching TRBD2. Germline assignment: CDR1 SEHNR and CDR2 FQNEAQ (reference sequence). Trimming removed 5 bases from V and 4 bases from J; junction bases left unmatched: 13. The CDR3 spans 19 residues. The CDR3 nucleotides are TGTGCCAGCAGCCTTCGGACTAGCGGGAGGTACCGACCTTACAATGAGCAGTTCTTC. It translates to CASSLRTSGRYRPYNEQFF.